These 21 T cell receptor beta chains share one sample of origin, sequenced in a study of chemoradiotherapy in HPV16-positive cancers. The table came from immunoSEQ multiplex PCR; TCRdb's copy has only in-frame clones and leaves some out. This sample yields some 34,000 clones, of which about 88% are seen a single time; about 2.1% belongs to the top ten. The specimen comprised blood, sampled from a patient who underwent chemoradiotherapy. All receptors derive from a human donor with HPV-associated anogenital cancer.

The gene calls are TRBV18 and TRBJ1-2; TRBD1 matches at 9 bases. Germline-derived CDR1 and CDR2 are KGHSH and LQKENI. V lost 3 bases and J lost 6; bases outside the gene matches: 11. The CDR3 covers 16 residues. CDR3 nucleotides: TGTGCCAGCTCACCGCAAACTCGGACAGGGGAGGATGGCTACACCTTC. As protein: CASSPQTRTGEDGYTF.

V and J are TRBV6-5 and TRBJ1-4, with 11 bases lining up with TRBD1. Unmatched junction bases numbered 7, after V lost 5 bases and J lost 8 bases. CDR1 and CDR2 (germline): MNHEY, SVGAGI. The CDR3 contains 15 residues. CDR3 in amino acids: CASSPLDRGREKLFF. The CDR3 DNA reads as TGTGCCAGCAGTCCACTGGACAGGGGGCGCGAAAAACTGTTTTTT.

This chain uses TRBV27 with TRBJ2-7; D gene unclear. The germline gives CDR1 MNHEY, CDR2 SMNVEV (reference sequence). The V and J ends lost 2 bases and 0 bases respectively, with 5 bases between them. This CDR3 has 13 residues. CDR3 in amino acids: CASSLGDSYEQYF. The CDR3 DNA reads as TGTGCCAGCAGTTTAGGGGACTCCTACGAGCAGTACTTC.

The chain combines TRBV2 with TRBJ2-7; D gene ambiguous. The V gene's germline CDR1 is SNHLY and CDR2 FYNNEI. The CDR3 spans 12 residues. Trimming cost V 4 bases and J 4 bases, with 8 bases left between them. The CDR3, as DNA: TGTGCCAGCAGTGCGAGTCGGTACGAGCAGTACTTC. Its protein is CASSASRYEQYF.

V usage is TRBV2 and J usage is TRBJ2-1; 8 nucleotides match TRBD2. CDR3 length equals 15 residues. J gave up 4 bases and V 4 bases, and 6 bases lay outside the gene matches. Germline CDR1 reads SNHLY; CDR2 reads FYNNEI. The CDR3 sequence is CASSGFGGGYNEQFF. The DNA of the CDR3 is TGTGCCAGCAGTGGTTTTGGCGGGGGGTACAATGAGCAGTTCTTC.

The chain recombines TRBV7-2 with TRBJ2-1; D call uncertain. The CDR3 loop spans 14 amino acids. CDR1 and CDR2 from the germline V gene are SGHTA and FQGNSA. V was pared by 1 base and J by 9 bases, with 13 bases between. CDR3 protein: CASSLGLSDGEQFF. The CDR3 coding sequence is TGTGCCAGCAGCTTAGGTTTAAGCGACGGTGAGCAGTTCTTC.

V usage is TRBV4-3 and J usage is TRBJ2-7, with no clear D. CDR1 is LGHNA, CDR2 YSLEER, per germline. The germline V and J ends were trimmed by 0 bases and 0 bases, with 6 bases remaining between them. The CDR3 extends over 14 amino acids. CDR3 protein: CASSQDGSSYEQYF. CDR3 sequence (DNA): TGCGCCAGCAGCCAAGACGGAAGCTCCTACGAGCAGTACTTC.

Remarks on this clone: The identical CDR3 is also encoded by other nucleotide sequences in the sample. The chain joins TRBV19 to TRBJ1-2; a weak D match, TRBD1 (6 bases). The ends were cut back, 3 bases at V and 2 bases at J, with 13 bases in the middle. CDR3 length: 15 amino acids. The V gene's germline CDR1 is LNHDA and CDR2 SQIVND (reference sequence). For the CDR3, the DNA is TGTGCCAGTAGTATTCCAACAGGGATCAACTATGGCTACACCTTC. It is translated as CASSIPTGINYGYTF.

CDR3 coding DNA: TGTGCCAGCTCCCCGCCCAGCTCCTACAATGAGCAGTTCTTC. As protein: CASSPPSSYNEQFF. This chain links TRBV18 with TRBJ2-1; D ambiguous. The germline V gene encodes CDR1 KGHSH and CDR2 LQKENI. The ends were cut back, 6 bases at V and 0 bases at J, with 9 bases in the middle. The CDR3 is 14 amino acids. Looking up the rest from reference TRBV18 and TRBJ2-1 gives the full variable domain: NAGVMQNPRHLVRRRGQEARLRCSPMKGHSHVYWYRQLPEEGLKFMVYLQKENIIDESGMPKERFSAEFPKEGPSILRIQQVVRGDSAAYFCASSPPSSYNEQFFGPGTRLTVL.

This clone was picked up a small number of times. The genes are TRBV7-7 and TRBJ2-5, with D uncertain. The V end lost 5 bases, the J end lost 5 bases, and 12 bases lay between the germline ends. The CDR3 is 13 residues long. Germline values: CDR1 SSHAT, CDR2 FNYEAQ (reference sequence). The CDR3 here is CASSRLIRETQYF. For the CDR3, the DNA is TGTGCCAGCAGCCGATTGATCAGGGAGACCCAGTACTTC.

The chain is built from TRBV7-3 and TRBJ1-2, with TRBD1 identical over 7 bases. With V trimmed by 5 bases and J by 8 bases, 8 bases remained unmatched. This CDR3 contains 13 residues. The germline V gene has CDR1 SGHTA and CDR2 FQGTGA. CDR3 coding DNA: TGTGCCAGCAGCCCCCAGACAGGGCAAGGCTACACCTTC. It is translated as CASSPQTGQGYTF.

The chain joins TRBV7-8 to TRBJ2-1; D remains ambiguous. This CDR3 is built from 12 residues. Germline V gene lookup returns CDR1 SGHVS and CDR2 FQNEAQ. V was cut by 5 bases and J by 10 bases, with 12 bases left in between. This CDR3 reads CASSARTGEQFF. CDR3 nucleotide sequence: TGTGCCAGCAGCGCCCGGACCGGCGAGCAGTTCTTC.

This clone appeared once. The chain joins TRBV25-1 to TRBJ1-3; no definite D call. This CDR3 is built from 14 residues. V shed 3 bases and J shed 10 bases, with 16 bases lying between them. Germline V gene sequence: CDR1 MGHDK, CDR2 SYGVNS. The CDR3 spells CASSDEVDGNTIYF. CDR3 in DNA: TGTGCCAGCAGTGACGAAGTCGATGGTAATACCATATATTTT.

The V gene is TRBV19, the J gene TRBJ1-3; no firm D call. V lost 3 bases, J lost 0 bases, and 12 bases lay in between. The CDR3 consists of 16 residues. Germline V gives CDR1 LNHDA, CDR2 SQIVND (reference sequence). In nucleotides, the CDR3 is TGTGCCAGTAGTATGGGAGGGTCGTTCTCTGGAAACACCATATATTTT. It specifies CASSMGGSFSGNTIYF.

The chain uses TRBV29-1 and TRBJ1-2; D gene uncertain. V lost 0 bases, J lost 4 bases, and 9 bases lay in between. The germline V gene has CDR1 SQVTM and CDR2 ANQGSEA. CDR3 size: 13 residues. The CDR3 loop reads CSVEEGTAYGYTF. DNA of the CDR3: TGCAGCGTTGAAGAGGGAACAGCCTATGGCTACACCTTC.

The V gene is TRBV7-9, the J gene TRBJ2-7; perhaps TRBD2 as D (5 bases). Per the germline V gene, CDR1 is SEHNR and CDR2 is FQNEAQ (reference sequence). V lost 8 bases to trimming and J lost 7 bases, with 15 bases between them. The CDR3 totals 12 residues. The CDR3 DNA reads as TGTGCCAGCGGGGTCGGGGAGCGAGAGCAGTACTTC. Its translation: CASGVGEREQYF.

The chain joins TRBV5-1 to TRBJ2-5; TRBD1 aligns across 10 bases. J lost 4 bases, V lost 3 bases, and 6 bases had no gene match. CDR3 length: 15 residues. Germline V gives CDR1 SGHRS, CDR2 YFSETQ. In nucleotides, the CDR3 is TGCGCCAGCAGCTGGGGGGACAGGGGCACAGAGACCCAGTACTTC. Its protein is CASSWGDRGTETQYF.

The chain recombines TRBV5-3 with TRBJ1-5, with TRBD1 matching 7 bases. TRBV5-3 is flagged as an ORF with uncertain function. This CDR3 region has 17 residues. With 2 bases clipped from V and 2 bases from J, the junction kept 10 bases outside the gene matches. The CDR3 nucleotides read TGTGCCAGAAGCTTCTCACAGGGGCCAAAGGGCAATCAGCCCCAGCATTTT. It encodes CARSFSQGPKGNQPQHF.

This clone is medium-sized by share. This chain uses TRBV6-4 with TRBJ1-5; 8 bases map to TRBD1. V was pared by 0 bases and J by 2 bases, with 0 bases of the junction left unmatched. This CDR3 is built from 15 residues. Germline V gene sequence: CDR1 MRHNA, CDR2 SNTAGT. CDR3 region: CASSDSGQGNQPQHF. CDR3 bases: TGTGCCAGCAGTGACTCGGGACAGGGCAATCAGCCCCAGCATTTT.

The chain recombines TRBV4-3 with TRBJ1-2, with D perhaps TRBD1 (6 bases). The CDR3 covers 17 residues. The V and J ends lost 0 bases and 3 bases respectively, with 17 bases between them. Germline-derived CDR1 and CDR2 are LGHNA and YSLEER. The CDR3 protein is CASSQDTSRGADYGYTF. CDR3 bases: TGCGCCAGCAGCCAAGATACTTCGCGGGGGGCGGACTATGGCTACACCTTC.

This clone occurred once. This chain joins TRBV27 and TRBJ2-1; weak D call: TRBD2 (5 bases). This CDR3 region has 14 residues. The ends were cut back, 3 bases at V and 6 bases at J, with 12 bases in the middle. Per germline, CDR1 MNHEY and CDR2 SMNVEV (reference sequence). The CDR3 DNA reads TGTGCCAGCAGTTTCTTCCAAGCGGCCAATGAGCAGTTCTTC. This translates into CASSFFQAANEQFF.